These 12 T cell receptor beta chains share one sample of origin, sequenced in a study of human T cells and chemical hapten exposure. TCRdb fed the RACE reads into MiXCR, producing one record per CDR3 protein. The repertoire consists of approximately 80,000 distinct CDR3 sequences, with around a tenth occurring once and the leading ten covering approximately 4.6%. Noted time point: patch test 1, 2 weeks after DPC sensitization. Treatment noted: therapeutic diphenylcyclopropenone sensitization with weekly scalp DPC. The sample was whole blood, taken in connection with sensitization to the hapten diphenylcyclopropenone (DPC). These TCRs come from a woman aged 50 to 60 with alopecia areata. Some clones in this sample may be carry-over from other donors' samples.

Many counts were recorded for this clonotype. The V gene is TRBV5-1, the J gene TRBJ1-6; TRBD1 aligns across 8 bases. V trimming: 2 bases; J trimming: 7 bases; junction bases outside the gene matches: 5. The CDR3 loop spans 15 amino acids. The germline gives CDR1 SGHRS, CDR2 YFSETQ. In DNA form, the CDR3 reads TGCGCCAGCAGCTTCGGCAGGGGGCAAAATTCACCCCTCCACTTT. Its translation is CASSFGRGQNSPLHF.

Ten or more counts support this clonotype. The J gene is TRBJ2-5, the V gene TRBV4-2; TRBD1 matches at 8 bases. V lost 5 bases and J lost 2; bases outside the gene matches: 7. The length of the CDR3 is 15 residues. CDR1 is LGHNA, CDR2 YNFKEQ, per germline. The CDR3 coding sequence is TGTGCCAGCAGCACCGCTGGACAGGGACAAGAGACCCAGTACTTC. Translation gives CASSTAGQGQETQYF.

This clonotype occurred many times. This chain connects TRBV6-2 or TRBV6-3 to TRBJ1-5, with 7 positions matching TRBD1. The V segment lost 10 bases and the J segment 1 base; nucleotides outside the gene matches: 10. CDR3 length: 15 residues. The V gene's germline CDR1 is MNHEY and CDR2 SVGEGT. CDR3 protein: CATNPARGSNQPQHF. CDR3 bases: TGTGCCACCAACCCGGCCAGGGGGAGCAATCAGCCCCAGCATTTT.

In this sample, this clonotype turned up a few times. A read error may produce the germline difference seen at one junction end. The CDR3 nucleotides are TGTGCCAGCAGCTACTCAAGAGGGGGCGCGAACACCGGGGAGCTGTTTTTT. Protein product: CASSYSRGGANTGELFF. The genes are TRBV6-2 or TRBV6-3 and TRBJ2-2; 7 nucleotides match TRBD1. CDR3 size: 17 residues. CDR1 MNHEY and CDR2 SVGEGT come from the germline V gene.

The CDR3 sequence: CSALSPGEATEGTQYF. The CDR3 nucleotides read TGCAGTGCTTTATCTCCCGGTGAGGCTACCGAAGGGACCCAGTACTTC. The rearrangement uses TRBV20-1 and TRBJ2-5; D not resolved. V was cut by 5 bases and J by 7 bases, with 26 bases left in between. Germline lookup yields CDR1 DFQATT and CDR2 SNEGSKA (reference sequence). This CDR3 region has 16 residues.

The rearrangement uses TRBV20-1 and TRBJ2-7; 9 bases map to TRBD2. V gave up 3 bases and J gave up 2 bases; unmatched junction bases: 8. The CDR3 is 15 residues long. The germline gives CDR1 DFQATT, CDR2 SNEGSKA (reference sequence). CDR3 coding DNA: TGCAGTGCTAGTTCCCTAGCGGGATTCGCCTACGAGCAGTACTTC. Residues: CSASSLAGFAYEQYF.

This clonotype was observed a handful of times. The V and J genes are TRBV28 and TRBJ2-7; 7 positions agree with TRBD2. Germline values: CDR1 MDHEN, CDR2 SYDVKM. Trimming took 3 bases from V and 0 from J; bases not matched to a gene: 8. The CDR3 spans 16 residues. The CDR3 loop reads CASSFHLAVLSYEQYF. CDR3 coding DNA: TGTGCCAGCAGTTTCCATCTAGCGGTTCTCTCCTACGAGCAGTACTTC. The full variable domain, in which reference TRBV28 and TRBJ2-7 provide the parts outside the CDR3, is DVKVTQSSRYLVKRTGEKVFLECVQDMDHENMFWYRQDPGLGLRLIYFSYDVKMKEKGDIPEGYSVSREKKERFSLILESASTNQTSMYLCASSFHLAVLSYEQYFGPGTRLTVT.

This clonotype was counted between two and nine times. The chain recombines TRBV20-1 with TRBJ2-7; D tentatively reads TRBD1 or TRBD2 (5 bases each). CDR1 and CDR2 from the germline V gene are DFQATT and SNEGSKA (reference sequence). This CDR3 spans 15 amino acids. Trimming stripped 5 bases from V and 3 bases from J, with 20 bases between. This chain's CDR3 is CSAPGISQAIYEQYF. For the CDR3, the DNA is TGCAGTGCTCCCGGGATATCACAGGCAATCTACGAGCAGTACTTC.

This clonotype was recorded a few times. CDR3 amino acids: CASRARDTPMRTEAFF. CDR3 coding DNA: TGTGCCAGCAGGGCCCGGGACACCCCCATGAGGACTGAAGCTTTCTTT. The V and J genes are TRBV6-1 and TRBJ1-1, with D tentatively TRBD1 (6 bases). Germline V CDR1 and CDR2: MNHNS, SASEGT. The CDR3 loop spans 16 amino acids. The V end lost 6 bases, the J end lost 5 bases, and 22 bases lay between the germline ends.

This chain joins TRBV29-1 and TRBJ2-7; D is unclear. This CDR3 has 11 residues. Germline V gene sequence: CDR1 SQVTM, CDR2 ANQGSEA. The germline V and J ends were trimmed by 2 bases and 5 bases, with 7 bases remaining between them. The CDR3 sequence: CSVEKSHEQYF. The CDR3 bases are TGCAGCGTTGAAAAGTCTCACGAGCAGTACTTC.

The V and J genes are TRBV21-1 and TRBJ2-5; the D call of TRBD2 is as the table states it, not checked on the DNA. TRBV21-1 is a documented pseudogene. The CDR3 totals 21 residues. This CDR3 reads CASSKVGLAGGPFLSQETQYF. CDR3 sequence (DNA): TGTGCCAGCAGCAAAGTGGGACTAGCGGGGGGGCCTTTTTTATCCCAAGAGACCCAGTACTTC.

This clonotype was recorded at least ten times. CDR3 region: CASSFRELSAEAFF. CDR3 bases: TGCGCCAGCAGCTTCAGGGAGTTATCAGCTGAAGCTTTCTTT. The rearrangement joins TRBV5-1 to TRBJ1-1; D might be TRBD1 (5 bases). Looked up from germline, CDR1 is SGHRS and CDR2 is YFSETQ. The CDR3 is made up of 14 amino acids. Trimming removed 2 bases at V and 6 bases at J, with 14 bases between.